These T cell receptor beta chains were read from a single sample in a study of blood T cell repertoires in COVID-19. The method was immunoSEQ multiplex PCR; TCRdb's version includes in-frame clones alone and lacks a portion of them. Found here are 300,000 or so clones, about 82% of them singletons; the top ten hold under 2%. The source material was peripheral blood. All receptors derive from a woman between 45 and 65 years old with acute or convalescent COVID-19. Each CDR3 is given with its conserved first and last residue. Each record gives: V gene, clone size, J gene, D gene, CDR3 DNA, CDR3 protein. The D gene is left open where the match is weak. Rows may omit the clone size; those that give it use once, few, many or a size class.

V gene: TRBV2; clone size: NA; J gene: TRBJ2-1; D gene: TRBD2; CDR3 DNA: TGTGCCAGCAGAGAACGGGAGGGCCCGTACAATGAGCAGTTCTTC; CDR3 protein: CASREREGPYNEQFF
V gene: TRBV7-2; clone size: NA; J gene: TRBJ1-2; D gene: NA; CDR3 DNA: TGTGCCAGCAGTTTCGAACAGGGCCTCTATGGCTACACCTTC; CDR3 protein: CASSFEQGLYGYTF
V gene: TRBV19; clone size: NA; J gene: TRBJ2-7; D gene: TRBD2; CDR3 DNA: TGTGCCAGTAGTAGAGGGACTAGCGGAGGATACGAGCAGTACTTC; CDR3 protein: CASSRGTSGGYEQYF
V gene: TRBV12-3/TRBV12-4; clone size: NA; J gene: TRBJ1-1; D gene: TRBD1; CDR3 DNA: TGTGCCAGCAGCTACGGACAGGGCCCTGAAGCTTTCTTT; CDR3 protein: CASSYGQGPEAFF
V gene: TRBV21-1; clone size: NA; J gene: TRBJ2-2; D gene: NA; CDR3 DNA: TGTGCCAGCAGCAAACCCCAGCAGGGAGGTAACACCGGGGAGCTGTTTTTT; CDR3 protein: CASSKPQQGGNTGELFF
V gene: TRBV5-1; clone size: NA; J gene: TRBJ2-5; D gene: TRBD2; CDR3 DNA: TGCGCCAGCAGCTCCGTAGCGGGGGGGGAGACCCAGTACTTC; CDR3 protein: CASSSVAGGETQYF
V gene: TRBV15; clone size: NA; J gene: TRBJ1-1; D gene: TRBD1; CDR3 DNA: TGTGCCACCAGCAGAGATGGGGCAGGGGGCACTGAAGCTTTCTTT; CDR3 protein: CATSRDGAGGTEAFF
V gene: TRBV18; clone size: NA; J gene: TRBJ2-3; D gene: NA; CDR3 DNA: TGTGCCAGCTCATTCGCGACAACTAGCACAGATACGCAGTATTTT; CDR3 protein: CASSFATTSTDTQYF
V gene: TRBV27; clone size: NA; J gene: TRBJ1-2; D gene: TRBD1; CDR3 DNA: TGTGCCAGCAGTTTAGGGACAGGGAACTATGGCTACACCTTC; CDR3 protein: CASSLGTGNYGYTF
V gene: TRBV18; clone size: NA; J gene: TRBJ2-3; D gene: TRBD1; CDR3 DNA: TGTGCCAGCTCACCAGTGATATCCGGGACAGGGGTGACAGATACGCAGTATTTT; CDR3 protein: CASSPVISGTGVTDTQYF
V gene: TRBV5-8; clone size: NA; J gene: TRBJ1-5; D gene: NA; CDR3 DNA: TGTGCCAGCAGCTACGATGGGGCAGACTTTAATCAGCCCCAGCATTTT; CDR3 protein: CASSYDGADFNQPQHF
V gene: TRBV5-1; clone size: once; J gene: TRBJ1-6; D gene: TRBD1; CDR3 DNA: TGCGCCAGCAGCCCGTTCGGACAGGGCAATAATTCACCCCTCCACTTT; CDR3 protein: CASSPFGQGNNSPLHF
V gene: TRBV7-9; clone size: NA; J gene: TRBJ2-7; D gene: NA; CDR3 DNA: TGTGCCAGCAGCTTAGCGTCAGACTACGAGCAGTACTTC; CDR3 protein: CASSLASDYEQYF
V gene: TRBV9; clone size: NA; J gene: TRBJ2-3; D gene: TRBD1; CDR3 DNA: TGTGCCAGCAGCGTAGAGGGCAGGGGGAGCACAGATACGCAGTATTTT; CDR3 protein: CASSVEGRGSTDTQYF
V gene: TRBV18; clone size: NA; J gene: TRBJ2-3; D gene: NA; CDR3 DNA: TGTGCCAGCTCACCCTCCAGGGCAGGCACAGATACGCAGTATTTT; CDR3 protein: CASSPSRAGTDTQYF
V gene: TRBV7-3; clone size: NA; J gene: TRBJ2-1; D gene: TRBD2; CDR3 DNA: TGTGCCAGCAGCTACGGGACTAGCGGGGACAATGAGCAGTTCTTC; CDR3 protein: CASSYGTSGDNEQFF
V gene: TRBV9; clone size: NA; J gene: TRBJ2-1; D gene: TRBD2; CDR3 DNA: TGTGCCAGCAGCGTTGCCCAGCGGGGTAGCTCCTACAATGAGCAGTTCTTC; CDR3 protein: CASSVAQRGSSYNEQFF
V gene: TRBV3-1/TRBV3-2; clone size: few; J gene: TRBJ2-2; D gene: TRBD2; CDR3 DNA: TGTGCCAGCAGCCAAGGTCCTCGCGGGAGAGGGACCGGGGAGCTGTTTTTT; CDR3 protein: CASSQGPRGRGTGELFF
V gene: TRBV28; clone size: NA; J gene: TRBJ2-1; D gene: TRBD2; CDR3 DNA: TGTGCCAGCAGACAACTAGCGTCCCCCTCCTACAATGAGCAGTTCTTC; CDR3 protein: CASRQLASPSYNEQFF
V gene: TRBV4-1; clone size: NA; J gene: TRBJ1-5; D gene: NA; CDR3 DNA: TGCGCCAGCAGCCAAGATCGGGGGGGGGCGAGCAATCAGCCCCAGCATTTT; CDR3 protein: CASSQDRGGASNQPQHF
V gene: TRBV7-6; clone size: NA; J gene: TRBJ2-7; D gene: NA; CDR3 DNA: TGTGCCAGCAGCGAAACAACGGACACCACCTACGAGCAGTACTTC; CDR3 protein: CASSETTDTTYEQYF
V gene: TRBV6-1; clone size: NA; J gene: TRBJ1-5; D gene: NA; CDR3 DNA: TGTGCCAGCAGTGAAGGGGCGGGGGGCAATCAGCCCCAGCATTTT; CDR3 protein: CASSEGAGGNQPQHF